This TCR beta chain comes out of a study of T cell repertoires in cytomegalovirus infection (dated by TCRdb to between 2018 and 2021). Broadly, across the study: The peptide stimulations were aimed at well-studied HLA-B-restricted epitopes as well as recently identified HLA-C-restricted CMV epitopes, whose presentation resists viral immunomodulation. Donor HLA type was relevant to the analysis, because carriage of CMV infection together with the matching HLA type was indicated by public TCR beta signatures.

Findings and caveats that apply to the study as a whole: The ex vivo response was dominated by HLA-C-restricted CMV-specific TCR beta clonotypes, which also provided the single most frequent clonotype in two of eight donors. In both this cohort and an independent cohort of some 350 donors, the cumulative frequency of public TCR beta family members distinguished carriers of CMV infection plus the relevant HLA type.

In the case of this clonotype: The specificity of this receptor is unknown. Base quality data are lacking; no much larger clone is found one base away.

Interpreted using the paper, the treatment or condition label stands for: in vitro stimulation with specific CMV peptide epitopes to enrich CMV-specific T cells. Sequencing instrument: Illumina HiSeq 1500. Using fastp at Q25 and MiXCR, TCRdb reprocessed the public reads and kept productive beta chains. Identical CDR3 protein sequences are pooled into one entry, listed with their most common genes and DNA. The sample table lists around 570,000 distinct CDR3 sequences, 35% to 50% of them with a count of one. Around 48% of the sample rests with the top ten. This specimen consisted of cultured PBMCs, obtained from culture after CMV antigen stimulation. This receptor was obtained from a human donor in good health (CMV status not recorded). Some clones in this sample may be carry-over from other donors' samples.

The CDR3 region: CASSRREWETQYF. The sequenced DNA: TGTGCCAGTAGTAGGAGGGAGTGGGAGACCCAGTACTTC. Recombination connected TRBV19 to TRBJ2-5; the D gene is perhaps TRBD2, from 6 matching bases. From cysteine to phenylalanine, the CDR3 is 13 amino acids long. Only CDR3 DNA remains: 39 bases, in frame from the first base. CDR1 and CDR2, looked up from the germline V gene (reference sequence), are LNHDA and SQIVND. Deletion took 4 bases off V and 5 bases off J, with a span of 11 bases between the germline ends. With the portions outside the CDR3 filled from the reference TRBV19 and TRBJ2-5 genes, the complete variable region becomes DGGITQSPKYLFRKEGQNVTLSCEQNLNHDAMYWYRQDPGQGLRLIYYSQIVNDFQKGDIAEGYSVSREKKESFPLTVTSAQKNPTAFYLCASSRREWETQYFGPGTRLLVL.